This T cell receptor (beta chain) was documented in a study of human T cells and chemical hapten exposure. Study-level results: DPC sensitization did not alter TCRs above 1 in 1000 frequency.

As handled by the study authors: 96,000 or so TCRs per sample was the median, with a range of roughly 23,224 to 750,000. TCRdb re-called the RACE reads through MiXCR, storing one row per CDR3 protein. TCRdb assigned the V and J calls; the authors' analysis was not used. The sample lists approximately 49,000 distinct CDR3 sequences; around 9% were seen once. Indicated time point: patch test 1, 2 weeks after DPC sensitization. Sample treatment: therapeutic diphenylcyclopropenone sensitization with weekly scalp DPC. Staff drew blood before applying each patch test. The CDR3 loop spans 15 amino acids. Germline V CDR1 and CDR2: LGHNA, YNFKEQ. V lost 0 bases, J lost 4 bases, and 6 bases stayed unmatched. A few counts support this clonotype. What it binds is not known.

This TCR was sampled from a woman between 50 and 59 years old with alopecia areata. Some clones in this sample may be carry-over from other donors' samples. The chain employs TRBV4-2 and TRBJ2-7; 7 nucleotides match TRBD2. The sample here was whole blood, taken in connection with sensitization to the hapten diphenylcyclopropenone (DPC). The CDR3 is CASSQEGLAVYEQYF. As DNA, the CDR3 is TGTGCCAGCAGCCAAGAAGGGCTAGCGGTTTACGAGCAGTACTTC.